A single sample is the source of the 5 T cell receptor beta chains below, sequenced in a study of somatic mutations in cytotoxic T cells in rheumatoid arthritis. TCRdb keeps only in-frame clones here, not all; method: immunoSEQ multiplex PCR. The data show 10,000 to 15,000 clones, nearly 80% seen once. The sample comprised CD8+ T cells sorted from blood. These receptors came from an adult with rheumatoid arthritis.

CDR3: CASSSPSGVSYEQYF. CDR3 coding DNA: TGTGCCAGCAGCTCGCCCTCCGGGGTCTCCTACGAGCAGTACTTC. The J gene is TRBJ2-7, the V gene TRBV7-9, with D perhaps matching TRBD2 (5 bases). V lost 4 bases and J lost 0, with 13 bases in between. This CDR3 has 15 residues. The germline CDR1 and CDR2 sequences are SEHNR and FQNEAQ (reference sequence).

V usage is TRBV30 and J usage is TRBJ2-7, with D unclear. The CDR3 consists of 15 residues. Trimming took 0 bases from V and 0 from J, leaving 12 bases between them. Germline loops: CDR1 GTSNPN, CDR2 SVGIG (reference sequence). The CDR3 reads CAWSVPGRSSYEQYF. CDR3 sequence (DNA): TGTGCCTGGAGTGTTCCCGGACGCAGCTCCTACGAGCAGTACTTC.

The V and J genes are TRBV7-3 and TRBJ2-7; 11 bases are a match to TRBD2. Losses at the gene ends were 6 bases for V and 5 bases for J; bases not matched to a gene: 6. Germline CDR1 and CDR2: SGHTA and FQGTGA. There are 14 residues in the CDR3. The CDR3 DNA follows: TGTGCCAGCAGTACTAGCGGGGGTGCCCACGAGCAGTACTTC. It yields the protein CASSTSGGAHEQYF.

The chain links TRBV28 to TRBJ2-2; D might be TRBD1 (6 bases). Trimming pared 5 bases from V and 7 bases from J, leaving 17 bases between. The CDR3 sequence is 15 residues long. The germline gives CDR1 MDHEN, CDR2 SYDVKM. The CDR3 DNA reads as TGTGCCAGCAGTCCCCGGACAGTCTGGGGCGGGGAGCTGTTTTTT. It yields the protein CASSPRTVWGGELFF. Together with reference TRBV28 and TRBJ2-2, the CDR3 gives the full variable domain: DVKVTQSSRYLVKRTGEKVFLECVQDMDHENMFWYRQDPGLGLRLIYFSYDVKMKEKGDIPEGYSVSREKKERFSLILESASTNQTSMYLCASSPRTVWGGELFFGEGSRLTVL.

J is TRBJ1-2 and V is TRBV7-8, with a weak D call TRBD1 (5 bases). Germline V CDR1 and CDR2: SGHVS, FQNEAQ. V lost 4 bases and J lost 4, with 16 bases in between. This CDR3 spans 15 amino acids. The CDR3 here is CASSSPGHGVYGYTF. The CDR3 region has the DNA TGTGCCAGCAGCTCGCCCGGACACGGGGTCTATGGCTACACCTTC.